A single sample is the source of the 24 T cell receptor beta chains below, sequenced in a study of T-cell reconstitution after alpha-beta-depleted transplantation in children. Unique molecular identifiers were incorporated into the prepared TCRbeta library. TCRdb called the PCR reads again in MiXCR, with one record for every CDR3 protein. The table includes a few hundred thousand distinct CDR3 sequences, approximately 23% detected once. The source material was PBMCs, mostly from graft donor cells, sampled 180 days after TCRalphabeta/CD19-depleted stem cell transplant. The receptors stem from a male patient aged 5 to 17 who had a stem cell transplant for acute lymphoblastic leukemia, so the T cells may come from the graft donor.

Note on this clonotype: Compared with germline, one end of the junction differs, possibly owing to a read error. The J gene is TRBJ2-3, the V gene TRBV20-1, with 9 bases that match TRBD2. This CDR3 is 17 amino acids long. CDR1 and CDR2 (germline): DFQATT, SNEGSKA (reference sequence). The CDR3 loop is CCARDPTSGMGTDTQYF. The CDR3 DNA reads TGCTGTGCTAGAGATCCGACTAGCGGAATGGGTACAGATACGCAGTATTTT.

V usage is TRBV5-6 and J usage is TRBJ1-5; D is undetermined. V gave up 4 bases and J gave up 0 bases, with 11 bases separating them. The CDR3 extends over 15 amino acids. Germline loops: CDR1 SGHDT, CDR2 YYEEEE. The CDR3 region has the DNA TGTGCCAGCAGCGTGCTGGGGAATAGCAATCAGCCCCAGCATTTT. Its protein is CASSVLGNSNQPQHF.

The V and J genes are TRBV5-4 and TRBJ2-7, with a possible D match to TRBD1 (6 bases). The CDR3 totals 15 residues. Deletions cut 4 bases from V and 3 bases from J, with 17 bases between. Germline CDR1 and CDR2: SGHNT and YYREEE (reference sequence). The CDR3 DNA reads as TGTGCCAGCAGCCTTGCCGGGACACCATTCTACGAGCAGTACTTC. Translating it yields CASSLAGTPFYEQYF. Variable domain in full (rest from reference TRBV5-4 and TRBJ2-7): ETGVTQSPTHLIKTRGQQVTLRCSSQSGHNTVSWYQQALGQGPQFIFQYYREEENGRGNFPPRFSGLQFPNYSSELNVNALELDDSALYLCASSLAGTPFYEQYFGPGTRLTVT.

This clonotype was counted at least ten times. V and J are TRBV20-1 and TRBJ2-4, with D perhaps being TRBD1 or TRBD2 (5 bases each). Germline V gene data show CDR1 as DFQATT and CDR2 as SNEGSKA (reference sequence). This CDR3 comprises 15 residues. The V gene lost 5 bases and the J gene lost 0 bases, with 14 bases spanning the gap. The CDR3 region has the DNA TGCAGTGCTTCCGGGACCGCGCTAGCCAAAAACATTCAGTACTTC. Its protein product is CSASGTALAKNIQYF.

This clonotype was seen a handful of times. The rearrangement uses TRBV5-1 and TRBJ2-3; TRBD2 might be the D (6 bases). The CDR3 totals 14 residues. V shed 4 bases and J shed 6 bases, with 15 bases lying between them. Germline V gives CDR1 SGHRS, CDR2 YFSETQ. The CDR3: CASSPGLWSDTQYF. The CDR3 nucleotides are TGCGCCAGCAGCCCGGGACTTTGGTCGGATACGCAGTATTTT.

This chain uses TRBV9 with TRBJ2-1, with TRBD2 matching over 12 bases. This CDR3 comprises 17 residues. The V gene end was trimmed by 0 bases and the J gene end by 2 bases; junction bases not matched to a gene: 3. Germline V gives CDR1 SGDLS, CDR2 YYNGEE. The CDR3 bases are TGTGCCAGCAGCGTAGGGGCTAGCGGGAGGGCCTACAATGAGCAGTTCTTC. Amino acids: CASSVGASGRAYNEQFF.

This sequence joins TRBV15 and TRBJ2-3, with 8 positions matching TRBD2. CDR1 and CDR2 (germline): LNHNV, YYDKDF (reference sequence). J was trimmed by 0 bases and V by 4 bases; bases with no gene match: 3. The CDR3 has 15 residues. The CDR3 coding sequence is TGTGCCACCAGCAAGACTAGCGAGAGCACAGATACGCAGTATTTT. Translated: CATSKTSESTDTQYF.

The chain recombines TRBV7-3 with TRBJ2-3; possibly TRBD1 for D (5 bases). The V gene lost 5 bases and the J gene lost 4 bases, with 13 bases spanning the gap. Germline V gene data show CDR1 as SGHTA and CDR2 as FQGTGA. The CDR3 spans 14 residues. CDR3 in amino acids: CASSRLGRPDTQYF. In nucleotides, the CDR3 is TGTGCCAGCAGCAGATTGGGGCGGCCAGATACGCAGTATTTT.

The CDR3 protein is CASSFAGQGYEQYF. In nucleotides, the CDR3 is TGTGCCAGCAGTTTTGCGGGACAGGGCTACGAGCAGTACTTC. V usage is TRBV27 and J usage is TRBJ2-7; TRBD1 aligns across 9 bases. Germline V gives CDR1 MNHEY, CDR2 SMNVEV (reference sequence). The CDR3 contains 14 residues. J lost 3 bases, V lost 3 bases, and 3 bases had no gene match.

Only a few counts were recorded for this clonotype. The V call is TRBV15, the J call TRBJ2-7; unclear D gene. The CDR3 contains 14 residues. Germline values: CDR1 LNHNV, CDR2 YYDKDF (reference sequence). The V and J ends lost 1 base and 3 bases respectively, with 10 bases between them. The CDR3 loop is CATSRVARNYEQYF. Here the CDR3 DNA reads TGTGCCACCAGCAGAGTTGCCAGAAACTACGAGCAGTACTTC.

The rearrangement joins TRBV6-5 to TRBJ1-1; no clear D gene. The CDR3 is 13 residues long. Trimming shortened V by 2 bases and J by 6 bases, and 10 bases separated the two germline ends. CDR1 MNHEY and CDR2 SVGAGI come from the germline V gene. CDR3 loop: CASSYASISEAFF. Here the CDR3 DNA reads TGTGCCAGCAGTTACGCGTCAATCTCTGAAGCTTTCTTT.

This clonotype was found many times. This chain uses TRBV12-3 or TRBV12-4 with TRBJ2-7, with 10 bases identical to TRBD2. This CDR3 is built from 16 residues. V trimming: 3 bases; J trimming: 2 bases; junction bases outside the gene matches: 7. CDR3 bases: TGTGCCAGCAGTTTCATGGGAGCGGGAGGGCCCTACGAGCAGTACTTC. This codes for CASSFMGAGGPYEQYF.

V is TRBV12-3 or TRBV12-4 and J is TRBJ1-5; D gene uncertain. This CDR3 has 12 residues. Trimming removed 6 bases from V and 5 bases from J, with 8 bases in between. In DNA, the CDR3 is TGTGCCAGCAGGCCAACCGATCAGCCCCAGCATTTT. Its translation is CASRPTDQPQHF.

V gene TRBV5-6 combines with J gene TRBJ2-7; possibly TRBD1 for D (6 bases). This CDR3 contains 15 residues. CDR1 SGHDT and CDR2 YYEEEE come from the germline V gene. The V gene lost 3 bases and the J gene lost 3 bases, with 16 bases spanning the gap. CDR3: CASSSDRIGSYEQYF. DNA for the CDR3: TGTGCCAGCAGCTCTGACAGGATTGGAAGCTACGAGCAGTACTTC.

Notes on this clonotype: At one end the junction does not follow the germline gene, possibly because of a read error. The V call is TRBV7-6, the J call TRBJ2-5; 9 positions match TRBD2. CDR3 size: 18 residues. Germline loops: CDR1 SGHVS, CDR2 FNYEAQ. The DNA for the CDR3 is TGTGCCTGCAGCTTAGGAGGACGCGGGAGGGCGGAAGGGGAGACCCAGTACTTC. This encodes CACSLGGRGRAEGETQYF. The full variable domain, its missing parts supplied by reference TRBV7-6 and TRBJ2-5, is GAGVSQSPRYKVTKRGQDVALRCDPISGHVSLYWYRQALGQGPEFLTYFNYEAQQDKSGLPNDRFSAERPEGSISTLTIQRTEQRDSAMYRCACSLGGRGRAEGETQYFGPGTRLLVL.

J is TRBJ2-7 and V is TRBV6-1, with 9 nucleotides matching TRBD1. The CDR3 is 14 residues long. J gave up 3 bases and V 4 bases, and 4 bases lay outside the gene matches. Per the germline V gene, CDR1 is MNHNS and CDR2 is SASEGT. The CDR3 protein is CASSGGTGYYEQYF. The CDR3 DNA reads TGTGCCAGCAGTGGAGGGACAGGGTACTACGAGCAGTACTTC.

This clonotype was seen a few times. The V and J genes are TRBV7-2 and TRBJ2-7, with D perhaps assigned TRBD1 or TRBD2 (5 bases each). The ends were cut back, 1 base at V and 0 bases at J, with 13 bases in the middle. From germline, CDR1 is SGHTA and CDR2 FQGNSA. The CDR3 covers 16 residues. CDR3 protein: CASSLGPRGFSYEQYF. The CDR3 coding sequence is TGTGCCAGCAGCTTAGGGCCGAGGGGTTTCTCCTACGAGCAGTACTTC.

This clonotype was seen a few times. The chain combines TRBV27 with TRBJ1-2; possible D gene TRBD1, 5 bases. The CDR3 runs 15 residues. Germline CDR1 and CDR2: MNHEY and SMNVEV (reference sequence). V gave up 4 bases and J gave up 5 bases, with 17 bases separating them. CDR3 DNA: TGTGCCAGCAGTTCCCCTCGAGACAGTTTTTATGGCTACACCTTC. Encoded protein: CASSSPRDSFYGYTF.

The CDR3 DNA sequence: TGTGCCAGCTCAGGGCAGGGAGGCCCAGATACGCAGTATTTT. Its translation is CASSGQGGPDTQYF. The V call is TRBV18, the J call TRBJ2-3, with D possibly TRBD2 on 6 matching bases. This CDR3 has 14 amino acids. V was clipped by 5 bases and J by 4 bases, with 13 bases between them. Germline V lookup: CDR1 KGHSH, CDR2 LQKENI.

This clonotype came up a few times. The rearrangement uses TRBV20-1 and TRBJ2-3; D gene ambiguous. CDR1 and CDR2 (germline): DFQATT, SNEGSKA (reference sequence). V was pared by 7 bases and J by 5 bases, with 7 bases between. The length of the CDR3 is 10 residues. The DNA for the CDR3 is TGCAGTGTGTTTATAGATACGCAGTATTTT. Protein sequence: CSVFIDTQYF.

This clonotype showed up just a few times. The rearrangement uses TRBV5-1 and TRBJ2-1, with D maybe TRBD1 (5 bases). The CDR3 has 15 residues. V lost 4 bases and J 0 bases, leaving 11 bases between the germline ends. CDR1 and CDR2 from the germline V gene are SGHRS and YFSETQ. The CDR3 spells CASSPGISSYNEQFF. The CDR3 DNA sequence: TGCGCCAGCAGCCCAGGGATAAGCTCCTACAATGAGCAGTTCTTC.

J is TRBJ1-1 and V is TRBV12-3 or TRBV12-4, with TRBD1 matching over 8 bases. CDR3 length equals 15 residues. V lost 1 base to trimming and J lost 5 bases; unmatched junction nucleotides: 6. The CDR3 protein is CASSLGTGFKTEAFF. In DNA, the CDR3 is TGTGCCAGCAGTTTAGGGACAGGGTTTAAGACTGAAGCTTTCTTT.

This clonotype has only a few counts. V and J are TRBV14 and TRBJ2-3; D gene uncertain. The germline V and J ends were trimmed by 1 base and 2 bases, with 4 bases remaining between them. The CDR3 runs 13 residues. Germline V gene lookup returns CDR1 SGHDN and CDR2 FVKESK. CDR3 loop: CASSQVNTDTQYF. CDR3 nucleotides: TGTGCCAGCAGCCAAGTTAACACAGATACGCAGTATTTT.

The genes are TRBV10-3 and TRBJ2-3, with 8 bases fitting TRBD1. From germline, CDR1 is ENHRY and CDR2 SYGVKD. V lost 2 bases, J lost 4 bases, and 14 bases stayed unmatched. The CDR3 runs to 18 residues. CDR3 coding DNA: TGTGCCATCAGTGAGAAGGCCAGGGGGCTTCGAGGTCCAGATACGCAGTATTTT. It specifies CAISEKARGLRGPDTQYF.